These 23 T cell receptor beta chains originate from one sample sequenced in a study of T-cell memory formation after mild COVID-19. TCRdb re-analysed the 5' RACE reads in MiXCR, keeping a single row per CDR3 protein. The sample contains about 88,000 distinct CDR3 sequences, about 23% of which appear only once. Material for sequencing was PBMCs or a T cell subset sorted from them (not recorded which). These receptor sequences come from a man younger than 30 who had mild COVID-19 (a few samples of this study predate the infection). Cell type and time point are not known.

The table lists this clonotype with a few counts. The chain recombines TRBV10-3 with TRBJ1-1; D ambiguous. CDR3 size: 13 residues. CDR1 is ENHRY, CDR2 SYGVKD, per germline. V gave up 8 bases and J gave up 1 base, with 11 bases separating them. The CDR3 bases are TGTGCCATCGAGAAAGATGAGAACACTGAAGCTTTCTTT. Translation gives CAIEKDENTEAFF.

This clonotype was observed a few times. This CDR3 is CASSVGYEQYF. The CDR3 DNA reads TGTGCCAGTAGTGTAGGATACGAGCAGTACTTC. The chain joins TRBV19 to TRBJ2-7; D call uncertain. With 5 bases removed from V and 4 bases from J, the gap between germline ends came to 6 bases. The CDR3 is made up of 11 amino acids. Germline assignment: CDR1 LNHDA and CDR2 SQIVND (reference sequence).

This clonotype occurred many times. The chain uses TRBV6-2 or TRBV6-3 and TRBJ2-1; D unclear. Looked up from germline, CDR1 is MNHEY and CDR2 is SVGEGT. V was shortened by 2 bases and J by 5 bases, with 7 bases between the two germline ends. The CDR3 is 13 residues long. Here the CDR3 reads CASSYRENNEQFF. DNA of the CDR3: TGTGCCAGCAGTTACAGGGAAAACAATGAGCAGTTCTTC.

The chain joins TRBV7-9 to TRBJ2-5; a weak D match, TRBD2 (6 bases). Trimming took 4 bases from V and 4 from J, leaving 16 bases between them. Per the germline V gene, CDR1 is SEHNR and CDR2 is FQNEAQ (reference sequence). This CDR3 has 15 residues. The CDR3 spells CASSSWDSIPETQYF. CDR3 coding DNA: TGTGCCAGCAGCTCATGGGACTCGATTCCAGAGACCCAGTACTTC.

The V gene is TRBV7-2, the J gene TRBJ2-5; no reliable D call. The CDR3 extends over 11 amino acids. V gave up 1 base and J gave up 7 bases, with 4 bases separating them. The V gene's germline CDR1 is SGHTA and CDR2 FQGNSA. This CDR3 is CASSLEGTQYF. In DNA, the CDR3 is TGTGCCAGCAGCTTAGAGGGGACCCAGTACTTC.

This rearrangement joins TRBV6-2 or TRBV6-3 to TRBJ2-7; the D is unclear. Deletions cut 4 bases from V and 1 base from J, with 8 bases between. From germline, CDR1 is MNHEY and CDR2 SVGEGT. This CDR3 region has 13 residues. DNA for the CDR3: TGTGCCAGCAGTTCGGGCTATTCCTACGAGCAGTACGTC. It encodes CASSSGYSYEQYV.

The chain links TRBV6-5 to TRBJ1-5; 8 positions match TRBD1. The CDR3 loop spans 14 amino acids. V lost 6 bases to trimming and J lost 3 bases; unmatched junction nucleotides: 4. The germline CDR1 and CDR2 sequences are MNHEY and SVGAGI. The CDR3 loop is CASRGRGPNQPQHF. As DNA, the CDR3 is TGTGCCAGCAGGGGCAGGGGGCCCAATCAGCCCCAGCATTTT.

The chain couples TRBV29-1 to TRBJ2-7; no definite D call. Deletions cut 6 bases from V and 3 bases from J, with 12 bases between. The CDR3 has 12 residues. Germline CDR1 SQVTM, CDR2 ANQGSEA. CDR3 coding DNA: TGCAGCGTAACCGGGCCTCACTACGAGCAGTACGTC. It specifies CSVTGPHYEQYV.

There are a few counts of this clonotype. J is TRBJ2-5 and V is TRBV6-5; 8 bases map to TRBD1. V lost 2 bases and J lost 5; bases outside the gene matches: 7. The length of the CDR3 is 15 residues. Germline CDR1 reads MNHEY; CDR2 reads SVGAGI. The CDR3 bases are TGTGCCAGCAGTTACGGGGCAGGGGGCAGTGAGACCCAGTACTTC. Amino acid sequence: CASSYGAGGSETQYF.

This chain connects TRBV27 to TRBJ1-6; TRBD1 is a possible D gene (5 bases). Trimming took off 3 bases at V and 6 bases at J, with 15 bases between the two ends. The CDR3 loop spans 16 amino acids. Germline CDR1 MNHEY, CDR2 SMNVEV (reference sequence). The CDR3 DNA is TGTGCCAGCAGTTTTTCGGCAGGGAATGGTAATTCACCCCTCCACTTT. It specifies CASSFSAGNGNSPLHF.

V usage is TRBV4-1 and J usage is TRBJ1-5; D gene ambiguous. The CDR3 loop spans 16 amino acids. Trimming took 0 bases from V and 1 from J, leaving 10 bases between them. Germline assignment: CDR1 MGHRA and CDR2 YSYEKL. The CDR3 nucleotides read TGCGCCAGCAGCCAAGAAATGAGTCAAAGCAATCAGCCCCAGCATTTT. Its protein is CASSQEMSQSNQPQHF.

This chain joins TRBV4-3 and TRBJ1-2, with D maybe TRBD1 (6 bases). Germline CDR1 reads LGHNA; CDR2 reads YSLEER. The CDR3 totals 15 residues. V was trimmed by 0 bases and J by 7 bases, leaving 15 bases between them. The CDR3 bases are TGCGCCAGCAGCCAAGAAGGAAGGGGGGAAAGTGGCTACACCTTC. It specifies CASSQEGRGESGYTF.

This chain connects TRBV12-3 or TRBV12-4 to TRBJ2-3; D is unresolved. V lost 6 bases to trimming and J lost 3 bases, with 1 base between them. CDR3 length equals 10 residues. The CDR3 sequence is CASRTDTQYF. The CDR3 DNA reads TGTGCCAGCAGGACAGATACGCAGTATTTT.

V is TRBV5-6 and J is TRBJ2-1, with 9 bases fitting TRBD1. Germline V gene lookup returns CDR1 SGHDT and CDR2 YYEEEE. There are 16 residues in the CDR3. With 4 bases clipped from V and 11 bases from J, the junction kept 16 bases outside the gene matches. The chain's CDR3 is CASSPVYGTGIDKQFF. Written as DNA, the CDR3 is TGTGCCAGCAGCCCCGTCTATGGGACAGGGATCGATAAGCAGTTCTTC.

The J gene is TRBJ2-5, the V gene TRBV29-1; 11 positions match TRBD1. Trimming cost V 2 bases and J 2 bases; bases outside gene matches: 4. There are 15 residues in the CDR3. Germline CDR1 reads SQVTM; CDR2 reads ANQGSEA. The CDR3 nucleotides read TGCAGCGTTGAAAAAGGACAGGGGGCTCAAGAGACCCAGTACTTC. It codes for CSVEKGQGAQETQYF.

This clonotype has a handful of counts. The chain recombines TRBV4-2 with TRBJ2-7; no reliable D call. CDR1 and CDR2 from the germline V gene are LGHNA and YNFKEQ. The CDR3 extends over 12 amino acids. Trimming shortened V by 3 bases and J by 5 bases, and 8 bases separated the two germline ends. The CDR3 coding sequence is TGTGCCAGCAGCCAGGAAAGGAACGAGCAGTACTTC. Translation gives CASSQERNEQYF.

The DNA for the CDR3 is TGTGCCAGCAGTTCCTCGGGACAGGGGGCCGCCTACGAGCAGTACTTC. This translates into CASSSSGQGAAYEQYF. The chain combines TRBV12-3 or TRBV12-4 with TRBJ2-7; 12 bases align to TRBD1. The CDR3 sequence is 16 residues long. V trimming: 4 bases; J trimming: 2 bases; junction bases outside the gene matches: 6.

This clonotype has just one count. CDR3 region: CASSVAGRQVEQYF. The CDR3 bases are TGTGCCAGCAGTGTGGCGGGCCGGCAGGTCGAGCAGTACTTC. V usage is TRBV25-1 and J usage is TRBJ2-7; D possibly corresponds to TRBD2 (5 bases). The CDR3 loop spans 14 amino acids. Germline V CDR1 and CDR2: MGHDK, SYGVNS. V was cut by 4 bases and J by 6 bases, with 16 bases left in between.

This clonotype was observed a handful of times. The chain employs TRBV6-6 and TRBJ2-7, with 7 bases aligning to TRBD1. Germline V gene data show CDR1 as MNHNY and CDR2 as SVGAGI (reference sequence). J lost 4 bases, V lost 1 base, and 4 bases had no gene match. CDR3 length: 14 amino acids. The CDR3 protein is CASSYFGQAYEQYF. CDR3 coding DNA: TGTGCCAGCAGTTACTTTGGACAGGCGTACGAGCAGTACTTC.

The chain joins TRBV7-9 to TRBJ2-1; D might be TRBD1 (6 bases). This CDR3 region has 13 residues. V gave up 5 bases and J gave up 4 bases, with 9 bases separating them. The germline V gene has CDR1 SEHNR and CDR2 FQNEAQ (reference sequence). The CDR3 DNA follows: TGTGCCAGCAGCCCGGACAGTTACAATGAGCAGTTCTTC. This sequence encodes CASSPDSYNEQFF.

The chain carries TRBV12-3 or TRBV12-4 and TRBJ2-1, with D tentatively TRBD2 (7 bases). Deletions cut 8 bases from V and 15 bases from J, with 14 bases between. The CDR3 is made up of 10 amino acids. The CDR3 coding sequence is TGTGCCAGCTCTGGGGGGGGCATGTTCTTC. Translation: CASSGGGMFF.

The rearrangement uses TRBV5-1 and TRBJ1-4; a weak D match, TRBD1 (6 bases). This CDR3 region has 14 residues. CDR1 is SGHRS, CDR2 YFSETQ, per germline. The ends were cut back, 4 bases at V and 7 bases at J, with 14 bases in the middle. CDR3 sequence: CASSPTGFFEKLFF. The CDR3 coding sequence is TGCGCCAGCAGCCCTACAGGGTTTTTTGAAAAACTGTTTTTT.

This clonotype has at least ten counts. V and J are TRBV7-2 and TRBJ2-4, with D possibly matching TRBD1 (5 bases). CDR3 length: 16 amino acids. V was cut by 0 bases and J by 1 base, with 10 bases left in between. The germline gives CDR1 SGHTA, CDR2 FQGNSA. The DNA of the CDR3 is TGTGCCAGCAGCTTAGCGAGCCAGGGCGCCAAAAACATTCAGTACTTC. Amino acid sequence: CASSLASQGAKNIQYF.